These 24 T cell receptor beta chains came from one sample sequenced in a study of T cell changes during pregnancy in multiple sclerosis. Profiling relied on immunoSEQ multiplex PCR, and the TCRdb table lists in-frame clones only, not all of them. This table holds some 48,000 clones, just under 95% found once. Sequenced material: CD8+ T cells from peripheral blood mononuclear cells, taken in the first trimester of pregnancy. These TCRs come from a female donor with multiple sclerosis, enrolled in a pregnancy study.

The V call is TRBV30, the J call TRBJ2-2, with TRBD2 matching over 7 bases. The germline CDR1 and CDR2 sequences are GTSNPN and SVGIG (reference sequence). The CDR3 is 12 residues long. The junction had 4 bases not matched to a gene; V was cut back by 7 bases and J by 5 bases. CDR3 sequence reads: CASTGGTGELFF. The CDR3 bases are TGTGCCTCTACCGGGGGGACCGGGGAGCTGTTTTTT.

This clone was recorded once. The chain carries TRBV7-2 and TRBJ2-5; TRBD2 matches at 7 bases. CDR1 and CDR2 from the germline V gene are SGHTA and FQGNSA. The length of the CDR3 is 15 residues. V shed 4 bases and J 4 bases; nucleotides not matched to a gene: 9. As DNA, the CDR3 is TGTGCCAGCAGCTCGGGGGGAGGGCCGGGAGAGACCCAGTACTTC. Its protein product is CASSSGGGPGETQYF. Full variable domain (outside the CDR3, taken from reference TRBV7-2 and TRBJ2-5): GAGVSQSPSNKVTEKGKDVELRCDPISGHTALYWYRQSLGQGLEFLIYFQGNSAPDKSGLPSDRFSAERTGGSVSTLTIQRTQQEDSAVYLCASSSGGGPGETQYFGPGTRLLVL.

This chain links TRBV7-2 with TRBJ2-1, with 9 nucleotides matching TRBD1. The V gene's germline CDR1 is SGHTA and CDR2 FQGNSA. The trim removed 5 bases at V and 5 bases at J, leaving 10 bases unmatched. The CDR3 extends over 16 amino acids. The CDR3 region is CASSVSGTGPNNEQFF. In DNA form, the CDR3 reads TGTGCCAGCAGCGTATCGGGGACAGGGCCTAACAATGAGCAGTTCTTC.

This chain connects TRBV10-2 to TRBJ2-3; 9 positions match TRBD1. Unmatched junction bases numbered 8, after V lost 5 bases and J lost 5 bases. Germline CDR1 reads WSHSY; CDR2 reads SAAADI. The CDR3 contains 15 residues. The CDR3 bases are TGCGCCAGCAGTCAACAGGGGGCAAATATAGATACGCAGTATTTT. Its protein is CASSQQGANIDTQYF.

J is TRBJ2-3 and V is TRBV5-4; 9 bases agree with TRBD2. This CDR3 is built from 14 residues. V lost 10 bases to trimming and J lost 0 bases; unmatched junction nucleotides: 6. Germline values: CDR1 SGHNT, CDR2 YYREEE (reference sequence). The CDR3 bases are TGTGCCGCCTCGCGGGAGGGTAGCACAGATACGCAGTATTTT. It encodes CAASREGSTDTQYF.

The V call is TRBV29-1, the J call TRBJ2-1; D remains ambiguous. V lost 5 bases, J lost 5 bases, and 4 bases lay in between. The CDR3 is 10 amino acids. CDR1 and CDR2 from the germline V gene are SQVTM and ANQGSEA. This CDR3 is CSVQDNEQFF. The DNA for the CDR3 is TGCAGCGTTCAGGACAATGAGCAGTTCTTC.

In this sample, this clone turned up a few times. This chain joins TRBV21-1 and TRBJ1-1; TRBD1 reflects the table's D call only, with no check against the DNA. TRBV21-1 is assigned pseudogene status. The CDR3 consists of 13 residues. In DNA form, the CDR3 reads TGTGCCTTCCGGACAGGGAAGAACACTGAAGCTTTCTTT. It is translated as CAFRTGKNTEAFF.

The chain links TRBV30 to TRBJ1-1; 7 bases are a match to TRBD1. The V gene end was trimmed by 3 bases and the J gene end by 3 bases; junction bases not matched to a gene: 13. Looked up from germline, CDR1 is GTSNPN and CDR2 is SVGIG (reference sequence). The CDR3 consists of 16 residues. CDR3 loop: CAWSSRAGGGYTEAFF. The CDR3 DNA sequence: TGTGCCTGGAGCTCCAGGGCAGGGGGTGGGTACACTGAAGCTTTCTTT.

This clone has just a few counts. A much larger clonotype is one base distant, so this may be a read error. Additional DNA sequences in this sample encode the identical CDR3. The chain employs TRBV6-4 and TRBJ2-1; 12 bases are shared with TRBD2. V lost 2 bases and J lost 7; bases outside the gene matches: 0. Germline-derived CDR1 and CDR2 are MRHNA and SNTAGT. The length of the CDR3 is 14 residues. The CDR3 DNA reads TGTGCCAGCAGTGACGGGACTAGCGGGAATGAGCAGTTCTTC. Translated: CASSDGTSGNEQFF.

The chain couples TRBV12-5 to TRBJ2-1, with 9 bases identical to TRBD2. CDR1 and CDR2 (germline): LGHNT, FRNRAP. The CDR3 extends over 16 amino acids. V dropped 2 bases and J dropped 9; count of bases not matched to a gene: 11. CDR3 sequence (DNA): TGTGCTAGTGGTTTGATGGGACTAGCCGATAGGGGTGAGCAGTTCTTC. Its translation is CASGLMGLADRGEQFF.

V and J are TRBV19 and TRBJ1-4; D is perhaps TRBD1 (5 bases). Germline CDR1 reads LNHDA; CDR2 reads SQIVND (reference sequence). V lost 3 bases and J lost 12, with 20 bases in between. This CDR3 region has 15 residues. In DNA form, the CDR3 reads TGTGCCAGTAGTATTATAGGGGCACGAATGGATCAACTGTTTTTT. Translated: CASSIIGARMDQLFF.

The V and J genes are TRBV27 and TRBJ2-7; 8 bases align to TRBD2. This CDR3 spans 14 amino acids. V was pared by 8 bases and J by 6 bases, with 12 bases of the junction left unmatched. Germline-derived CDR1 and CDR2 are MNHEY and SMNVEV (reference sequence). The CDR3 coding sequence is TGTGCCAGCGGTCCGACCAGCGGGAGCTCCGAGCAGTACTTC. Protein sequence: CASGPTSGSSEQYF.

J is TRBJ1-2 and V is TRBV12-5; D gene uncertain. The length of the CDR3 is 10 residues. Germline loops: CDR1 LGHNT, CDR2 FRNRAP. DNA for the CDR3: TGTCCCAGACATGGCGATGGCTACACCTTC. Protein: CPRHGDGYTF.

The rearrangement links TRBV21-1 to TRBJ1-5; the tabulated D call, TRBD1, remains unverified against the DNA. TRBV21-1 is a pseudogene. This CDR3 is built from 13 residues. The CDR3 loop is CAKYRGLNQPQHF. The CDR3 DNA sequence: TGTGCCAAGTACAGGGGCCTTAATCAGCCCCAGCATTTT.

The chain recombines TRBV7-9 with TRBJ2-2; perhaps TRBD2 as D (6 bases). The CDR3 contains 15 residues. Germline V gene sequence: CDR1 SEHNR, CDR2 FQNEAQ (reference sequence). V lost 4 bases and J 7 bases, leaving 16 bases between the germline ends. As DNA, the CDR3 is TGTGCCAGCAGCTCCCCGGGGAGGTCATACGGGGAGCTGTTTTTT. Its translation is CASSSPGRSYGELFF.

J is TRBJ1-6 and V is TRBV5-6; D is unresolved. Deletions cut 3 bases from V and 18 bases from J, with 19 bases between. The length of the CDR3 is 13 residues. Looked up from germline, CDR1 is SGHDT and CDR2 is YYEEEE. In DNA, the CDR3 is TGTGCCAGCAGCTCCGGGAGCAGGACTCCACACCACTTT. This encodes CASSSGSRTPHHF. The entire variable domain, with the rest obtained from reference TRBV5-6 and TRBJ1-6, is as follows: DAGVTQSPTHLIKTRGQQVTLRCSPKSGHDTVSWYQQALGQGPQFIFQYYEEEERQRGNFPDRFSGHQFPNYSSELNVNALLLGDSALYLCASSSGSRTPHHFGNGTRLTVT.

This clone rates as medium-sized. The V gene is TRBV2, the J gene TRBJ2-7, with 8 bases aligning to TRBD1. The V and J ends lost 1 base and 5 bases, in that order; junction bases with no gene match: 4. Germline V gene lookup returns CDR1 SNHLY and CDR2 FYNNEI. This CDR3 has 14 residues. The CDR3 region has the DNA TGTGCCAGCAGTGAAGGGACAGGGTACAACGAGCAGTACTTC. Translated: CASSEGTGYNEQYF.

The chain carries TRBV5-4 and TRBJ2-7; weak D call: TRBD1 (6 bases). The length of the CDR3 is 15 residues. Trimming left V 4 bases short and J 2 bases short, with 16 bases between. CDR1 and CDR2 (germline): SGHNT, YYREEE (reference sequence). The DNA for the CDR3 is TGTGCCAGCAGCGCGAACCGGGACATACCCTACGAGCAGTACTTC. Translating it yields CASSANRDIPYEQYF.

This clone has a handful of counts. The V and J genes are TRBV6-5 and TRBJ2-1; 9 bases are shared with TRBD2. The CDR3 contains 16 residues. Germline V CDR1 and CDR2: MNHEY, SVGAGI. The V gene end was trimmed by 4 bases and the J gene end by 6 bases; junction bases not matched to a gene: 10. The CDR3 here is CASSSEMGGGGNEQFF. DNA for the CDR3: TGTGCCAGCAGTTCCGAAATGGGCGGGGGGGGCAATGAGCAGTTCTTC.

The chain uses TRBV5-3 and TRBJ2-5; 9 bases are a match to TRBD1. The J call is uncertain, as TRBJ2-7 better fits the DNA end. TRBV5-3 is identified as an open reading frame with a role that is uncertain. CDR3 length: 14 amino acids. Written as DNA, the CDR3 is TGTGCCAGAAGCAAAGACAGGGGGTTCCACGAGCAGTACTTC. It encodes CARSKDRGFHEQYF.

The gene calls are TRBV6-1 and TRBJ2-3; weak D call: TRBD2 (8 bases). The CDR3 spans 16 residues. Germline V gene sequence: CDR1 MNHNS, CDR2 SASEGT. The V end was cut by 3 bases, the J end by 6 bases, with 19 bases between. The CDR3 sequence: CASSDALGGGGDTQYF. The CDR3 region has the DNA TGTGCCAGCAGTGACGCCCTAGGGGGCGGGGGGGATACGCAGTATTTT.

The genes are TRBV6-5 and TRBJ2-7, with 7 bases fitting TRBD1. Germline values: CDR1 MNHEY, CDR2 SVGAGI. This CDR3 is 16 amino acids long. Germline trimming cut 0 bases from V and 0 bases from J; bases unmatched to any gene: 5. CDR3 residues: CASSYSAGGYSYEQYF. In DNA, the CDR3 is TGTGCCAGCAGTTACTCGGCAGGGGGATACTCCTACGAGCAGTACTTC.

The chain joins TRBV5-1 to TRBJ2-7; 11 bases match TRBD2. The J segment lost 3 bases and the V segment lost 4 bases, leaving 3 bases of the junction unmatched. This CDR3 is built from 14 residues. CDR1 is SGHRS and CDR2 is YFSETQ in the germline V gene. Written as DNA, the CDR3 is TGCGCCAGCAGCCGACTAGCGGGAAGCTACGAGCAGTACTTC. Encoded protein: CASSRLAGSYEQYF. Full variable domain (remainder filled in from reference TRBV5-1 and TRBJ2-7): KAGVTQTPRYLIKTRGQQVTLSCSPISGHRSVSWYQQTPGQGLQFLFEYFSETQRNKGNFPGRFSGRQFSNSRSEMNVSTLELGDSALYLCASSRLAGSYEQYFGPGTRLTVT.

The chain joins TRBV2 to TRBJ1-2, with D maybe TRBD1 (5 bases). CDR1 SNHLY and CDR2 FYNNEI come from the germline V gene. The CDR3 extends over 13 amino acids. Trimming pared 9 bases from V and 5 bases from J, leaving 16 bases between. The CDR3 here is CASPDRGVYGYTF. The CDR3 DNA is TGTGCCAGTCCCGATAGGGGTGTGTATGGCTACACCTTC.